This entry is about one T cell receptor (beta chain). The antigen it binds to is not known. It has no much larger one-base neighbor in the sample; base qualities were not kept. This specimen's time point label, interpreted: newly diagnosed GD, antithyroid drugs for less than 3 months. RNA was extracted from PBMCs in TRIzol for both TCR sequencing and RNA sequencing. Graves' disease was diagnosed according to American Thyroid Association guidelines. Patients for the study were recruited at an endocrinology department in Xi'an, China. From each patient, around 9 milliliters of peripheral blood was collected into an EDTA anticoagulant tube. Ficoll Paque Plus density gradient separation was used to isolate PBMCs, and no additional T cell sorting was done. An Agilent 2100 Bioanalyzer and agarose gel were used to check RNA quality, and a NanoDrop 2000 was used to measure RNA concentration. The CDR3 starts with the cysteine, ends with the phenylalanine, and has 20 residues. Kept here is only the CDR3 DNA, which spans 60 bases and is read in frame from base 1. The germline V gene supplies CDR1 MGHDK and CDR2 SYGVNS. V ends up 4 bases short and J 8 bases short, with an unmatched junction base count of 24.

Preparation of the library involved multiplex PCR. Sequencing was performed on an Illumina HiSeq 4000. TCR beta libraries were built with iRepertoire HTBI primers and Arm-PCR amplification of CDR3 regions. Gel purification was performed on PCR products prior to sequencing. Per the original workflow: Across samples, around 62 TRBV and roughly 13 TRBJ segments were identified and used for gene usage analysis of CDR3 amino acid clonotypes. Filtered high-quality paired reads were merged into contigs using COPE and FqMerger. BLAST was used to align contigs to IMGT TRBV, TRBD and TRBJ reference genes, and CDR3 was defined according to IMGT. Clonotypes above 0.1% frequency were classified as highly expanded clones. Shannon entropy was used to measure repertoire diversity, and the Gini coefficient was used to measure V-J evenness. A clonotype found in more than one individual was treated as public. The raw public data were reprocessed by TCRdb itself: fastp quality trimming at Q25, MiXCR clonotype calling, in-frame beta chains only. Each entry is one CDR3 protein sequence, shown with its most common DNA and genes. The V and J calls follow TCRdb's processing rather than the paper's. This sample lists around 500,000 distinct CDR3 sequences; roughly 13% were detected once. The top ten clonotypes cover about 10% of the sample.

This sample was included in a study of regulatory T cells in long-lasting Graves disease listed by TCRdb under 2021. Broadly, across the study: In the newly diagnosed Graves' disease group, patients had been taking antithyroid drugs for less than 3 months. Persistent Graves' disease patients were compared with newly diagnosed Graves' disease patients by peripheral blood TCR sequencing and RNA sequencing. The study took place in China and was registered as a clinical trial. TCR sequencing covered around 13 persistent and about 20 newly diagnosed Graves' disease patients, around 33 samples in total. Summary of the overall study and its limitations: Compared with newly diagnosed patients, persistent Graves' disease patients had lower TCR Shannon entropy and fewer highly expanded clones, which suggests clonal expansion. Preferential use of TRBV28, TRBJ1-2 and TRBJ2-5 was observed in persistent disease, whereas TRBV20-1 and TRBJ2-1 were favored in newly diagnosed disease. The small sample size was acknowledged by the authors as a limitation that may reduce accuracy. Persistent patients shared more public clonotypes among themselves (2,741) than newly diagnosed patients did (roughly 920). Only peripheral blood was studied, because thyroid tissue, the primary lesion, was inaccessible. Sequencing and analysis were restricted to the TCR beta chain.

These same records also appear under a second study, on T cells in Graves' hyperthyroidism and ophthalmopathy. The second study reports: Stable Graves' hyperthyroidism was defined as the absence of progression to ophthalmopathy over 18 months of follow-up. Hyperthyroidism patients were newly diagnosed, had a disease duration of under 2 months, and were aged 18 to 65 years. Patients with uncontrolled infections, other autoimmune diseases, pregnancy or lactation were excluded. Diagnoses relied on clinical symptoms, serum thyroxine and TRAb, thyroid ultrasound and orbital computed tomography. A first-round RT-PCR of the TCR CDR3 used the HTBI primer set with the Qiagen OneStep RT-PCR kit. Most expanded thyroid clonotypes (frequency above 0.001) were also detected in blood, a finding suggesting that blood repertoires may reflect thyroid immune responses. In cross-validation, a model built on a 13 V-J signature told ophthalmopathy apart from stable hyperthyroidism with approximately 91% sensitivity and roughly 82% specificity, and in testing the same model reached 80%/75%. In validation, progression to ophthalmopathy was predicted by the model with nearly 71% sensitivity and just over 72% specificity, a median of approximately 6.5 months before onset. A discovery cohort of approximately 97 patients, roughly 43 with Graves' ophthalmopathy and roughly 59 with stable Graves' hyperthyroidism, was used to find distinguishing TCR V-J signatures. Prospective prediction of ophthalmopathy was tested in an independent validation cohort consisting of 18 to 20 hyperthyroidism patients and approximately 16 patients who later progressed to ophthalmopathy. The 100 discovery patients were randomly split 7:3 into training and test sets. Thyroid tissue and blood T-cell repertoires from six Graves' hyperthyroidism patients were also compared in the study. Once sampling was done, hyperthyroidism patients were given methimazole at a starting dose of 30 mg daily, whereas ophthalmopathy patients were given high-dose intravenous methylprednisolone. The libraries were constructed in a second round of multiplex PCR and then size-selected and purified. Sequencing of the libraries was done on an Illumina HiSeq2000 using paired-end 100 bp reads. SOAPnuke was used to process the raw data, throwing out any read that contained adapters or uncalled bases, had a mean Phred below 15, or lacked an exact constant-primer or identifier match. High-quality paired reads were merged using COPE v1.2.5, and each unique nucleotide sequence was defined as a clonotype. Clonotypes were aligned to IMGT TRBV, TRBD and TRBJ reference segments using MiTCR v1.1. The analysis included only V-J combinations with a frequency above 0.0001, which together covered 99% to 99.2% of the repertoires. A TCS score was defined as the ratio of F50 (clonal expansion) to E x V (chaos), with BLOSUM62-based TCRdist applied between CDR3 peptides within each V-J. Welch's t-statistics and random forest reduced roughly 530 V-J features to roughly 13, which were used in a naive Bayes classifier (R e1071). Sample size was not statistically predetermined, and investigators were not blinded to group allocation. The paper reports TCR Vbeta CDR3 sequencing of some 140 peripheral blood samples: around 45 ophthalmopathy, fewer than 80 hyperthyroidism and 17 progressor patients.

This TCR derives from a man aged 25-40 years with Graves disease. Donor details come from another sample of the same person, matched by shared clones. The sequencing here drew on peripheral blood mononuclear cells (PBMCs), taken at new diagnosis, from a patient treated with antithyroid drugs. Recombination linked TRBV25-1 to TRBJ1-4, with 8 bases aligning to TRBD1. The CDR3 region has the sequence CASSALTVQDQGAGGEKLFF. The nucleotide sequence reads TGTGCCAGCAGTGCCCTTACCGTTCAAGACCAGGGGGCCGGAGGGGAAAAACTGTTTTTT.